Below, 21 T cell receptor beta chains from the same sample are listed, as sequenced in a study of blood T cell repertoires in COVID-19. Using immunoSEQ multiplex PCR, the repertoire was profiled, and TCRdb retains in-frame clones only, with some absent. The table includes about 230,000 clones, 65% to 85% detected once. The sample comprised peripheral blood. The receptors come from a woman of 80 years or more with acute or convalescent COVID-19.

Note on this clone: Mismatch with germline at one junction end may stem from a read error. The chain joins TRBV7-2 to TRBJ2-2; TRBD2 agrees at 10 bases. This CDR3 has 18 amino acids. Germline V lookup: CDR1 SGHTA, CDR2 FQGNSA. The CDR3 nucleotides read TGTGCCAGCAGTTTAGATGTTAGCGGGGGGCCCAACACCGGGGAGCTGTTTTTT. Translated: CASSLDVSGGPNTGELFF.

V is TRBV6-5 and J is TRBJ1-5; 7 bases are shared with TRBD1. V trimming: 4 bases; J trimming: 6 bases; junction bases outside the gene matches: 12. Germline assignment: CDR1 MNHEY and CDR2 SVGAGI. The CDR3 length is 16 residues. Written as DNA, the CDR3 is TGTGCCAGCAGTTCTCATTTTCGACAGGGTGGTCAGCCCCAGCATTTT. It yields the protein CASSSHFRQGGQPQHF.

A few counts support this clone. The CDR3 bases are TGTGCCAGCAGACACGGGACAGGAGTGAACACTGAAGCTTTCTTT. Amino acid sequence: CASRHGTGVNTEAFF. The chain couples TRBV27 to TRBJ1-1; 8 nucleotides agree with TRBD1. Germline CDR1 is MNHEY and CDR2 is SMNVEV (reference sequence). The CDR3 runs 15 residues. J lost 0 bases, V lost 6 bases, and 6 bases had no gene match.

DNA for the CDR3: TGTGCCAGCAGTTACCGGGGCGGGAGTGTGTACAATGAGCAGTTCTTC. Protein product: CASSYRGGSVYNEQFF. J is TRBJ2-1 and V is TRBV6-2 or TRBV6-3; 7 nucleotides align to TRBD2. Trimming at V came to 2 bases and at J to 4 bases, leaving 8 bases not matched to a gene. The length of the CDR3 is 16 residues. Germline V CDR1 and CDR2: MNHEY, SVGEGT.

The chain carries TRBV5-1 and TRBJ1-2, with TRBD1 identical over 7 bases. This CDR3 contains 12 residues. Germline trimming cut 0 bases from V and 10 bases from J; bases unmatched to any gene: 3. Germline CDR1 is SGHRS and CDR2 is YFSETQ. CDR3 DNA: TGCGCCAGCAGCTTGGTACAGGGGTCCTACACCTTC. It codes for CASSLVQGSYTF.

The chain uses TRBV5-1 and TRBJ1-5; possibly TRBD1 for D (5 bases). The V end lost 0 bases, the J end lost 7 bases, and 8 bases lay between the germline ends. The CDR3 has 13 amino acids. Germline-derived CDR1 and CDR2 are SGHRS and YFSETQ. The CDR3 here is CASSLEGAQPQHF. The CDR3 region has the DNA TGCGCCAGCAGCTTGGAAGGGGCCCAGCCCCAGCATTTT.

This clone has only one observation. The rearrangement links TRBV6-2 or TRBV6-3 to TRBJ2-5; 8 bases fit TRBD2. Germline assignment: CDR1 MNHEY and CDR2 SVGEGT. The ends lost 2 bases at V and 4 bases at J; junction bases unmatched: 12. CDR3 length: 17 amino acids. CDR3 in DNA: TGTGCCAGCAGTTACGAAACGGGTAGCGGGAAGTCAGAGACCCAGTACTTC. The encoded protein is CASSYETGSGKSETQYF.

The J gene is TRBJ1-2, the V gene TRBV28; 12 nucleotides line up with TRBD1. This CDR3 is built from 18 residues. Per germline, CDR1 MDHEN and CDR2 SYDVKM. V shed 6 bases, J shed 4 bases, and the junction held 15 bases outside the gene matches. The CDR3 reads CASSTPQGTGGAGYGYTF. In nucleotides, the CDR3 is TGTGCCAGCAGCACCCCCCAGGGGACAGGGGGCGCCGGCTATGGCTACACCTTC.

V usage is TRBV7-3 and J usage is TRBJ2-1; 7 positions agree with TRBD1. V dropped 3 bases and J dropped 4; count of bases not matched to a gene: 9. CDR1 is SGHTA, CDR2 FQGTGA, per germline. The CDR3 spans 16 residues. In nucleotides, the CDR3 is TGTGCCAGCAGCTTGACTGGACAGGAGCCGTACAATGAGCAGTTCTTC. It specifies CASSLTGQEPYNEQFF.

The chain is built from TRBV19 and TRBJ1-5; 9 nucleotides match TRBD1. The germline gives CDR1 LNHDA, CDR2 SQIVND (reference sequence). The length of the CDR3 is 15 residues. Trimming cost V 8 bases and J 3 bases; bases outside gene matches: 8. In DNA, the CDR3 is TGTGCCAGTGATCCGGGACAGGGCCTCAATCAGCCCCAGCATTTT. It codes for CASDPGQGLNQPQHF.

In its sample, this clone was seen a few times. The rearrangement uses TRBV12-3 or TRBV12-4 and TRBJ1-6; D not certain. The V end lost 6 bases, the J end lost 10 bases, and 10 bases lay between the germline ends. CDR3 size: 12 residues. This CDR3 reads CASRPRLSPLHF. The CDR3 bases are TGTGCCAGCAGGCCCAGGCTATCACCCCTCCACTTT.

This chain's CDR3 is CASRPRGRTGELFF. The CDR3 DNA reads TGTGCCAGCAGGCCCAGGGGAAGGACCGGGGAGCTGTTTTTT. J is TRBJ2-2 and V is TRBV28, with D possibly TRBD1 on 6 matching bases. Trimming removed 6 bases from V and 5 bases from J, with 13 bases in between. This CDR3 region has 14 residues. Germline lookup yields CDR1 MDHEN and CDR2 SYDVKM.

The CDR3 reads CASARGVGEKLFF. CDR3 sequence (DNA): TGTGCCAGCGCCAGGGGTGTCGGAGAAAAACTGTTTTTT. V is TRBV2 and J is TRBJ1-4; TRBD1 might be the D (6 bases). From germline, CDR1 is SNHLY and CDR2 FYNNEI. Trimming took off 8 bases at V and 8 bases at J, with 15 bases between the two ends. The CDR3 runs 13 residues.

This clone was found a few times. The chain carries TRBV3-1 (or the pseudogene TRBV3-2) and TRBJ2-3; 8 nucleotides align to TRBD2. This CDR3 comprises 17 residues. Germline-derived CDR1 and CDR2 are LGHDT and YNNKEL (reference sequence). The V segment lost 2 bases and the J segment 2 bases; nucleotides outside the gene matches: 9. CDR3 sequence: CASSQLFRRGDTDTQYF. For the CDR3, the DNA is TGTGCCAGCAGCCAATTATTCAGGCGGGGGGACACAGATACGCAGTATTTT.

This chain connects TRBV7-9 to TRBJ2-1; 7 nucleotides match TRBD2. The trim removed 1 base at V and 5 bases at J, leaving 8 bases unmatched. CDR1 SEHNR and CDR2 FQNEAQ come from the germline V gene (reference sequence). The CDR3 covers 16 residues. This chain's CDR3 is CASSLGFGRGNNEQFF. The DNA for the CDR3 is TGTGCCAGCAGCTTAGGGTTTGGGCGGGGGAACAATGAGCAGTTCTTC. Using reference TRBV7-9 and TRBJ2-1 for the parts outside the CDR3, the full variable domain is DTGVSQNPRHKITKRGQNVTFRCDPISEHNRLYWYRQTLGQGPEFLTYFQNEAQLEKSRLLSDRFSAERPKGSFSTLEIQRTEQGDSAMYLCASSLGFGRGNNEQFFGPGTRLTVL.

This clone was recorded only once. The chain recombines TRBV7-9 with TRBJ2-7; 15 positions agree with TRBD2. J gave up 3 bases and V 4 bases, and 7 bases lay outside the gene matches. Germline V gives CDR1 SEHNR, CDR2 FQNEAQ (reference sequence). CDR3 length equals 17 residues. The chain's CDR3 is CASSSGLAGGGGYEQYF. The CDR3 DNA is TGTGCCAGCAGCTCGGGACTAGCGGGGGGAGGAGGCTACGAGCAGTACTTC.

The chain joins TRBV3-1 (or the pseudogene TRBV3-2) to TRBJ1-3; weak D call: TRBD1 (5 bases). This CDR3 region has 15 residues. In germline, CDR1 is LGHDT, CDR2 YNNKEL (reference sequence). V lost 5 bases and J 3 bases, leaving 14 bases between the germline ends. DNA of the CDR3: TGTGCCAGCAGCGACGACAGTAGGGATGGAAACACCATATATTTT. Encoded protein: CASSDDSRDGNTIYF.

The chain uses TRBV6-2 or TRBV6-3 and TRBJ2-7, with 7 bases lining up with TRBD1. The CDR3 spans 16 residues. V shed 2 bases and J 2 bases; nucleotides not matched to a gene: 9. Germline V gene lookup returns CDR1 MNHEY and CDR2 SVGEGT. The chain's CDR3 is CASSYPPGQAAYEQYF. The DNA for the CDR3 is TGTGCCAGCAGTTACCCCCCCGGACAGGCGGCCTACGAGCAGTACTTC.

The V and J genes are TRBV5-1 and TRBJ2-1; possibly TRBD2 for D (6 bases). Trimming left V 6 bases short and J 3 bases short, with 16 bases between. This CDR3 comprises 15 residues. Per germline, CDR1 SGHRS and CDR2 YFSETQ. Here the CDR3 reads CASIPAAGSYNEQFF. The CDR3 DNA sequence: TGCGCCAGCATTCCGGCGGCGGGGAGCTACAATGAGCAGTTCTTC.

The V gene is TRBV18, the J gene TRBJ1-2, with TRBD1 as a possible D gene (6 bases). From germline, CDR1 is KGHSH and CDR2 LQKENI. This CDR3 is 15 amino acids long. The V gene lost 4 bases and the J gene lost 4 bases, with 16 bases spanning the gap. The CDR3 coding sequence is TGTGCCAGCTCACGGACAGATCTTTTGAGCTATGGCTACACCTTC. Its translation is CASSRTDLLSYGYTF. Filled out from reference TRBV18 and TRBJ1-2, the complete variable domain reads NAGVMQNPRHLVRRRGQEARLRCSPMKGHSHVYWYRQLPEEGLKFMVYLQKENIIDESGMPKERFSAEFPKEGPSILRIQQVVRGDSAAYFCASSRTDLLSYGYTFGSGTRLTVV.

CDR3 DNA sequence: TGCGCCAGCAGCTTGGAGCAGGGCATCGTGGCGACCCAGTACTTC. It codes for CASSLEQGIVATQYF. This chain uses TRBV5-1 with TRBJ2-5, with a weak D call TRBD1 (5 bases). This CDR3 has 15 residues. Looked up from germline, CDR1 is SGHRS and CDR2 is YFSETQ. V lost 0 bases and J 7 bases, leaving 16 bases between the germline ends.